The 23 T cell receptor beta chains below all came from one sample that was sequenced in a study of OX40 agonist ivuxolimab in advanced cancers. The data were produced by immunoSEQ multiplex PCR, yet TCRdb's version contains in-frame clones alone and is incomplete. The sample holds 3,000 or so clones; approximately 84% are singletons and the top ten take around 20%. Sequenced here: CD4+ or CD8+ T cells sorted from blood, sampled in a trial of the OX40 agonist ivuxolimab. The receptors were gathered from an adult with an advanced solid tumor such as melanoma, head and neck, liver or kidney cancer.

The CDR3 nucleotides are TGTGCCAGCAGCATGGACGAAGACAATGAGCAGTTCTTC. It encodes CASSMDEDNEQFF. This chain connects TRBV11-1 to TRBJ2-1; D unresolved. V gave up 5 bases and J gave up 5 bases, with 10 bases separating them. CDR3 size: 13 residues. The germline V gene has CDR1 SGHAT and CDR2 FQDESV (reference sequence).

The chain recombines TRBV11-3 with TRBJ2-7, with 8 bases fitting TRBD2. CDR3 length equals 14 residues. The ends lost 4 bases at V and 1 base at J; junction bases unmatched: 3. Germline V gene sequence: CDR1 SGHNT, CDR2 YENEEA. The chain's CDR3 is CASSYGTSSYEQYF. Here the CDR3 DNA reads TGTGCCAGCAGCTATGGGACTAGTTCCTACGAGCAGTACTTC.

This chain connects TRBV2 to TRBJ2-7; D might be TRBD1 (5 bases). Germline CDR1 SNHLY, CDR2 FYNNEI. Trimming cost V 0 bases and J 0 bases, with 9 bases left between them. This CDR3 contains 15 residues. CDR3 loop: CASSEAGAGSYEQYF. Here the CDR3 DNA reads TGTGCCAGCAGTGAAGCAGGGGCAGGCTCCTACGAGCAGTACTTC.

V usage is TRBV11-2 and J usage is TRBJ2-3, with D perhaps being TRBD1 or TRBD2 (6 bases each). Germline V CDR1 and CDR2: SGHAT, FQNNGV. The V and J ends lost 5 bases and 0 bases respectively, with 12 bases between them. The CDR3 totals 15 residues. CDR3 sequence (DNA): TGTGCCAGCAGCAACAGGGAGGCTAGCACAGATACGCAGTATTTT. Protein sequence: CASSNREASTDTQYF.

The chain couples TRBV7-2 to TRBJ2-3, with 8 nucleotides matching TRBD2. The CDR3 contains 16 residues. V was pared by 1 base and J by 2 bases, with 5 bases of the junction left unmatched. CDR1 SGHTA and CDR2 FQGNSA come from the germline V gene. CDR3 nucleotide sequence: TGTGCCAGCAGCTTAGGTATTAGCGGGATCACAGATACGCAGTATTTT. This translates into CASSLGISGITDTQYF.

The chain carries TRBV13 and TRBJ1-5; no reliable D call. Trimming stripped 6 bases from V and 4 bases from J, with 22 bases between. The germline gives CDR1 PRHDT, CDR2 FYEKMQ (reference sequence). The length of the CDR3 is 17 residues. The CDR3 region has the DNA TGTGCCAGCAGGAATAGAGTAGGACGGCCTAGGAATCAGCCCCAGCATTTT. Translation: CASRNRVGRPRNQPQHF.

The chain joins TRBV27 to TRBJ2-3; TRBD1 might be the D (7 bases). The V gene lost 0 bases and the J gene lost 4 bases, with 14 bases spanning the gap. Germline-derived CDR1 and CDR2 are MNHEY and SMNVEV (reference sequence). The CDR3 is 16 residues long. The chain's CDR3 is CASSLSPGGLADTQYF. In nucleotides, the CDR3 is TGTGCCAGCAGTTTATCGCCAGGGGGACTTGCAGATACGCAGTATTTT.

The chain carries TRBV19 and TRBJ2-2; D ambiguous. The V end was cut by 10 bases, the J end by 1 base, with 13 bases between. Looked up from germline, CDR1 is LNHDA and CDR2 is SQIVND (reference sequence). The CDR3 length is 14 residues. This chain's CDR3 is CATNWALNTGELFF. The CDR3 nucleotides are TGTGCCACAAATTGGGCTCTGAACACCGGGGAGCTGTTTTTT.

CDR3 sequence: CASGLDQGQGATSYGYTF. The CDR3, as DNA: TGTGCTAGTGGTTTGGATCAAGGCCAGGGGGCGACCAGCTATGGCTACACCTTC. The rearrangement joins TRBV12-5 to TRBJ1-2; 8 nucleotides line up with TRBD1. This CDR3 has 18 residues. V was pared by 1 base and J by 4 bases, with 14 bases of the junction left unmatched. Germline CDR1 is LGHNT and CDR2 is FRNRAP.

The rearrangement uses TRBV4-1 and TRBJ2-5; 7 nucleotides align to TRBD1. With V trimmed by 0 bases and J by 1 base, 5 bases remained unmatched. The CDR3 totals 16 residues. Germline V gene data show CDR1 as MGHRA and CDR2 as YSYEKL. DNA for the CDR3: TGCGCCAGCAGCCAAGATCCATGGACAGGCCAAGAGACCCAGTACTTC. Its translation is CASSQDPWTGQETQYF.

The rearrangement uses TRBV28 and TRBJ2-7; 11 bases are a match to TRBD2. Trimming at V came to 4 bases and at J to 2 bases, leaving 10 bases not matched to a gene. Germline values: CDR1 MDHEN, CDR2 SYDVKM. The CDR3 runs to 17 residues. The CDR3 region is CASSSHHIAGGPYEQYF. CDR3 in DNA: TGTGCCAGCAGTTCCCATCACATAGCGGGAGGGCCCTACGAGCAGTACTTC.

The J gene is TRBJ1-3, the V gene TRBV19; D call uncertain. V was trimmed by 6 bases and J by 9 bases, leaving 9 bases between them. The CDR3 has 11 amino acids. CDR1 and CDR2 (germline): LNHDA, SQIVND (reference sequence). Here the CDR3 reads CASSPAATIYF. The CDR3 DNA sequence: TGTGCCAGTAGCCCCGCGGCCACCATATATTTT. The full variable domain, with the rest looked up from reference TRBV19 and TRBJ1-3, is DGGITQSPKYLFRKEGQNVTLSCEQNLNHDAMYWYRQDPGQGLRLIYYSQIVNDFQKGDIAEGYSVSREKKESFPLTVTSAQKNPTAFYLCASSPAATIYFGEGSWLTVV.

The chain recombines TRBV13 with TRBJ2-5; weak D call: TRBD1 (5 bases). The V end lost 5 bases, the J end lost 2 bases, and 9 bases lay between the germline ends. The CDR3 has 13 amino acids. CDR1 is PRHDT, CDR2 FYEKMQ, per germline (reference sequence). The CDR3 region has the DNA TGTGCCAGCAGCAAAGGGGTTCAAGAGACCCAGTACTTC. This encodes CASSKGVQETQYF.

The gene calls are TRBV2 and TRBJ2-1; no clear D. V lost 3 bases, J lost 6 bases, and 0 bases lay in between. The CDR3 sequence is 10 residues long. The germline CDR1 and CDR2 sequences are SNHLY and FYNNEI. The CDR3: CASSDNEQFF. In nucleotides, the CDR3 is TGTGCCAGCAGTGACAATGAGCAGTTCTTC.

V gene TRBV7-9 combines with J gene TRBJ2-7, with 8 bases that match TRBD1. Germline V gene lookup returns CDR1 SEHNR and CDR2 FQNEAQ (reference sequence). After removal of 6 bases from V and 5 bases from J, the junction contained 12 bases not matched to a gene. The CDR3 has 15 residues. CDR3 sequence: CASRQQGATGDEQYF. The DNA for the CDR3 is TGTGCCAGCAGACAGCAGGGGGCCACCGGGGACGAGCAGTACTTC. The full variable domain, completed using reference TRBV7-9 and TRBJ2-7, is DTGVSQNPRHKITKRGQNVTFRCDPISEHNRLYWYRQTLGQGPEFLTYFQNEAQLEKSRLLSDRFSAERPKGSFSTLEIQRTEQGDSAMYLCASRQQGATGDEQYFGPGTRLTVT.

This clone has a single count. This chain connects TRBV6-5 to TRBJ1-3; D might be TRBD1 (5 bases). The CDR3 length is 16 residues. Germline assignment: CDR1 MNHEY and CDR2 SVGAGI. V was shortened by 0 bases and J by 0 bases, with 9 bases between the two germline ends. The CDR3 DNA is TGTGCCAGCAGTTACTCCTGGACAAGCTCTGGAAACACCATATATTTT. Translation gives CASSYSWTSSGNTIYF.

J is TRBJ1-5 and V is TRBV27; 9 bases are a match to TRBD1. CDR3 length equals 15 residues. J lost 2 bases, V lost 5 bases, and 4 bases had no gene match. Looked up from germline, CDR1 is MNHEY and CDR2 is SMNVEV (reference sequence). CDR3 DNA: TGTGCCAGCAGTCCGACAGGGGGGGGCAATCAGCCCCAGCATTTT. Protein product: CASSPTGGGNQPQHF.

This chain links TRBV9 with TRBJ2-7; 12 bases are a match to TRBD1. The CDR3 sequence is 16 residues long. Germline lookup yields CDR1 SGDLS and CDR2 YYNGEE. The J segment lost 5 bases and the V segment lost 0 bases, leaving 6 bases of the junction unmatched. CDR3 sequence: CASSVGDRGRIDEQYF. In nucleotides, the CDR3 is TGTGCCAGCAGCGTAGGGGACAGGGGGCGCATCGACGAGCAGTACTTC.

The CDR3 is CASSQEMSGDNSPLHF. The CDR3 bases are TGCGCCAGCAGCCAAGAGATGTCAGGCGATAATTCACCCCTCCACTTT. The chain carries TRBV4-3 and TRBJ1-6; D gene uncertain. This CDR3 has 16 residues. Per the germline V gene, CDR1 is LGHNA and CDR2 is YSLEER. V shed 0 bases and J shed 5 bases, with 11 bases lying between them.

This clone was counted once. The chain links TRBV10-3 to TRBJ2-5, with D uncertain. The J call may be faulty, since TRBJ2-7 better matches the DNA end. Germline CDR1 ENHRY, CDR2 SYGVKD. The CDR3 is 13 residues long. The CDR3 DNA reads TGTGCCATCAAAACAGATCGTTCCTACGAGCAGTACTTC. It codes for CAIKTDRSYEQYF.

CDR3 in DNA: TGCAGCGTTGAAGGTGGGGGTAGCTCCTACAATGAGCAGTTCTTC. It encodes CSVEGGGSSYNEQFF. The chain uses TRBV29-1 and TRBJ2-1, with D possibly being TRBD1 or TRBD2 (5 bases each). In germline, CDR1 is SQVTM, CDR2 ANQGSEA. V lost 1 base and J lost 0, with 10 bases in between. This CDR3 comprises 15 residues.

This clone came up a few times. The J gene is TRBJ1-2, the V gene TRBV28, with D unclear. The CDR3 spans 15 residues. Germline V gene lookup returns CDR1 MDHEN and CDR2 SYDVKM. Trimming took off 6 bases at V and 4 bases at J, with 18 bases between the two ends. Written as DNA, the CDR3 is TGTGCCAGCAGGGCAACCCTAGGGAGCAGCTATGGCTACACCTTC. Residues: CASRATLGSSYGYTF.

This sequence joins TRBV30 and TRBJ1-1; D is unclear. This CDR3 is built from 12 residues. Germline CDR1 GTSNPN, CDR2 SVGIG (reference sequence). The germline V and J ends were trimmed by 2 bases and 0 bases, with 4 bases remaining between them. CDR3 region: CAWSPLNTEAFF. In DNA, the CDR3 is TGTGCCTGGAGTCCCTTGAACACTGAAGCTTTCTTT.